These 15 T cell receptor beta chains were sequenced from one sample in a study of type 1 regulatory T cells. One entry per CDR3 protein results from TCRdb running MiXCR on the reads. The table has some 22,000 distinct CDR3 sequences, 72% seen once. The antigens these receptors bind are not known. Sequencing was performed on cultured T cells, either the whole culture or a sorted T cell fraction (not recorded which). Subset described: Tr1-enriched cell product generated in vitro against host alloantigens. The origin of the receptors is a human donor in good health.

The chain is built from TRBV20-1 and TRBJ2-2, with 9 bases matching TRBD1. The ends lost 6 bases at V and 5 bases at J; junction bases unmatched: 4. The CDR3 sequence is 13 residues long. Germline values: CDR1 DFQATT, CDR2 SNEGSKA (reference sequence). CDR3 residues: CSARGQGTGELFF. Here the CDR3 DNA reads TGCAGTGCCCGGGGACAGGGAACCGGGGAGCTGTTTTTT.

The V and J genes are TRBV30 and TRBJ2-7, with D perhaps TRBD2 (6 bases). V was shortened by 4 bases and J by 0 bases, with 13 bases between the two germline ends. The CDR3 length is 14 residues. The V gene's germline CDR1 is GTSNPN and CDR2 SVGIG (reference sequence). The CDR3 protein is CAWTGDGSSYEQYF. For the CDR3, the DNA is TGTGCCTGGACCGGAGACGGGAGCTCCTACGAGCAGTACTTC.

J is TRBJ2-1 and V is TRBV10-3; D might be TRBD2 (5 bases). In germline, CDR1 is ENHRY, CDR2 SYGVKD. The CDR3 has 15 residues. The V end was cut by 8 bases, the J end by 0 bases, with 14 bases between. The CDR3 protein is CAIGGGGGSYNEQFF. The CDR3 nucleotides read TGTGCCATCGGTGGAGGCGGTGGCTCCTACAATGAGCAGTTCTTC.

V is TRBV5-1 and J is TRBJ1-4; D uncertain. Trimming left V 5 bases short and J 0 bases short, with 8 bases between. Germline V gene lookup returns CDR1 SGHRS and CDR2 YFSETQ. This CDR3 comprises 14 residues. As DNA, the CDR3 is TGCGCCAGCAGTACGGGAGCAACTAATGAAAAACTGTTTTTT. This codes for CASSTGATNEKLFF.

The rearrangement joins TRBV7-8 to TRBJ2-7; weak D call: TRBD1 (5 bases). Germline CDR1 reads SGHVS; CDR2 reads FQNEAQ. The V gene lost 3 bases and the J gene lost 4 bases, with 10 bases spanning the gap. CDR3 size: 13 residues. Here the CDR3 reads CASSLDTLYEQYF. The DNA for the CDR3 is TGTGCCAGCAGCTTGGACACCCTATACGAGCAGTACTTC. Supplemented by reference TRBV7-8 and TRBJ2-7, the full variable domain reads GAGVSQSPRYKVAKRGQDVALRCDPISGHVSLFWYQQALGQGPEFLTYFQNEAQLDKSGLPSDRFFAERPEGSVSTLKIQRTQQEDSAVYLCASSLDTLYEQYFGPGTRLTVT.

This clonotype was seen more than once but under ten times. V gene TRBV12-3 or TRBV12-4 combines with J gene TRBJ2-7; maybe TRBD2 (6 bases). The CDR3 runs 14 residues. With 5 bases removed from V and 3 bases from J, the gap between germline ends came to 14 bases. CDR3 in amino acids: CASSRARGGYEQYF. The CDR3, as DNA: TGTGCCAGCAGTCGAGCTAGGGGAGGCTACGAGCAGTACTTC.

This chain connects TRBV4-2 to TRBJ2-1; a possible D gene is TRBD2 (5 bases). Trimming took 4 bases from V and 0 from J, leaving 19 bases between them. Germline CDR1 is LGHNA and CDR2 is YNFKEQ. The CDR3 runs to 18 residues. CDR3 sequence (DNA): TGTGCCAGCAGCCGGGAACGGGGAACCTTTAGCTCCTACAATGAGCAGTTCTTC. Protein product: CASSRERGTFSSYNEQFF.

This clonotype was seen more than once but under ten times. V usage is TRBV7-2 and J usage is TRBJ2-6, with D uncertain. V was cut by 7 bases and J by 4 bases, with 8 bases left in between. The CDR3 has 13 amino acids. Germline-derived CDR1 and CDR2 are SGHTA and FQGNSA. CDR3 amino acids: CASILLGANVLTF. The CDR3 nucleotides are TGTGCCAGCATCCTCTTAGGGGCCAACGTCCTGACTTTC.

The chain couples TRBV28 to TRBJ2-2; D is unresolved. The germline V and J ends were trimmed by 10 bases and 1 base, with 10 bases remaining between them. Germline assignment: CDR1 MDHEN and CDR2 SYDVKM. CDR3 length: 13 amino acids. The CDR3 loop is CATPAKNTGELFF. The DNA of the CDR3 is TGTGCCACCCCAGCGAAGAACACCGGGGAGCTGTTTTTT.

The chain is built from TRBV7-2 and TRBJ1-2, with 10 bases that match TRBD1. The junction had 6 bases not matched to a gene; V was cut back by 5 bases and J by 0 bases. From germline, CDR1 is SGHTA and CDR2 FQGNSA. This CDR3 contains 16 residues. The DNA for the CDR3 is TGTGCCAGCAGCCCAGCCGGGACAGGGGCTAACTATGGCTACACCTTC. This codes for CASSPAGTGANYGYTF.

The V and J genes are TRBV18 and TRBJ2-7; weak D call: TRBD2 (6 bases). This CDR3 is built from 18 residues. The germline CDR1 and CDR2 sequences are KGHSH and LQKENI. The V end was cut by 3 bases, the J end by 0 bases, with 21 bases between. The CDR3 protein is CASSPLGPSAKSSYEQYF. The CDR3 region has the DNA TGTGCCAGCTCACCTCTAGGGCCTAGCGCAAAGAGCTCCTACGAGCAGTACTTC.

The V call is TRBV4-1, the J call TRBJ2-5; TRBD2 aligns across 9 bases. The V segment lost 3 bases and the J segment 2 bases; nucleotides outside the gene matches: 4. Germline V gene sequence: CDR1 MGHRA, CDR2 YSYEKL. This CDR3 is 15 amino acids long. This CDR3 is CASSQSLAGQETQYF. For the CDR3, the DNA is TGCGCCAGCAGCCAGAGCCTAGCGGGGCAAGAGACCCAGTACTTC.

The chain links TRBV5-1 to TRBJ1-2; TRBD1 matches 11 bases. The junction had 9 bases not matched to a gene; V was cut back by 4 bases and J by 7 bases. The CDR3 is made up of 15 amino acids. Germline CDR1 SGHRS, CDR2 YFSETQ. The CDR3 DNA is TGCGCCAGCAGCCCCGGATCGGACAGGGGGCTTGGCTACACCTTC. Protein: CASSPGSDRGLGYTF.

This clonotype was seen only a few times. The genes are TRBV20-1 and TRBJ2-5; D tentatively fits TRBD1 or TRBD2 (5 bases each). Germline V CDR1 and CDR2: DFQATT, SNEGSKA (reference sequence). V dropped 4 bases and J dropped 3 bases, with 15 bases sitting between them. The CDR3 runs 14 residues. In nucleotides, the CDR3 is TGCAGTGCTACCGAGGGGAACCAAAAAGAGACCCAGTACTTC. Its protein product is CSATEGNQKETQYF.

This rearrangement joins TRBV9 to TRBJ1-2, with a possible D match to TRBD1 (6 bases). V dropped 1 base and J dropped 3 bases, with 13 bases sitting between them. Germline CDR1 SGDLS, CDR2 YYNGEE. The CDR3 length is 15 residues. The CDR3 nucleotides read TGTGCCAGCAGCGTAAGAGGACAGAACGACTATGGCTACACCTTC. Translated, it gives CASSVRGQNDYGYTF.